Included here is one T cell receptor (beta chain) sequence, with context. The record originates from a study of blood T cell repertoires in COVID-19. Across the whole study: The analysed material was cDNA or gDNA that came from T cells, B-cell-depleted T cells, or PBMCs.

Data came from immunoSEQ multiplex PCR; TCRdb stores just in-frame clones and leaves some out. The table includes 190,000 or so clones, about 81% detected once. Trimming cost V 2 bases and J 6 bases; bases outside gene matches: 6. The germline V gene has CDR1 MNHNS and CDR2 SASEGT. The CDR3 is made up of 15 amino acids. The genes are TRBV6-1 and TRBJ1-5; 8 positions agree with TRBD1. This receptor was identified in an elderly woman with COVID-19, enrolled during active disease. Material for sequencing was peripheral blood. The CDR3 DNA is TGTGCCAGCAGTGAATTCGGACAGGGAAGTCAGCCCCAGCATTTT. Amino acid sequence: CASSEFGQGSQPQHF.